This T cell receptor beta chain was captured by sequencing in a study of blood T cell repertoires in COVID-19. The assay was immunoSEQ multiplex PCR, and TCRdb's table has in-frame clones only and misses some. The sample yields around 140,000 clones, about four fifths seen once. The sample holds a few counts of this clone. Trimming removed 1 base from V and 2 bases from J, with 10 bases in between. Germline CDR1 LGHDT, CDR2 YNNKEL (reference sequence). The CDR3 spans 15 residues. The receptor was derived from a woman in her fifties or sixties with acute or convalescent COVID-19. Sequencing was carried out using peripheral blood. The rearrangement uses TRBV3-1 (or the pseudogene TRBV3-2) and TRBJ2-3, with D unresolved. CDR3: CASSQGSPVTDTQYF. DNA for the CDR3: TGTGCCAGCAGCCAAGGATCCCCAGTCACAGATACGCAGTATTTT.